This T cell receptor beta chain was sequenced for a study of blood T cells in healthy people across ages. Across the whole study: Template switching retrieved approximately one barcoded beta molecule for each two T cells.

It was with a sample-barcoded 5' primer and a J-beta primer mix that a second PCR of roughly 6 to 11 cycles was run. TCRdb called the 5' RACE reads again in MiXCR, with one record for every CDR3 protein. Among under 2,000,000 distinct CDR3 sequences listed, about 50% were seen once. The CDR3 has 16 amino acids. CDR1 is SGHTA and CDR2 is FQGNSA in the germline V gene. The V end was cut by 1 base, the J end by 6 bases, with 18 bases between. About 10 milliliters was the volume of peripheral blood drawn from each donor. PBMCs were isolated at a quantity of at least 6 million per sample. This receptor was taken from a middle-aged woman in good health. The V call is TRBV7-2, the J call TRBJ1-2; D possibly corresponds to TRBD1 (5 bases). The sequencing sample was made of blood. The DNA for the CDR3 is TGTGCCAGCAGCTTAGGCCCAGCAGCGGGGGAGGATGGCTACACCTTC. The encoded protein is CASSLGPAAGEDGYTF.